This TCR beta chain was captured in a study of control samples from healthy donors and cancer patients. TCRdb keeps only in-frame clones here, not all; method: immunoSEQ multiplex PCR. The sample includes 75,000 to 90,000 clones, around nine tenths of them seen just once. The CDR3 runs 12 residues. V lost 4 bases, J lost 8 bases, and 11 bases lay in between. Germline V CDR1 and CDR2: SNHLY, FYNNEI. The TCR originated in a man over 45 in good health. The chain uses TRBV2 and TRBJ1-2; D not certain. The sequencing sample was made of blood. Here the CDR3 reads CASSVAVAGYTF. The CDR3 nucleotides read TGTGCCAGCAGTGTCGCTGTGGCCGGCTACACCTTC. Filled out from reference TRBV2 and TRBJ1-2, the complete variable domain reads EPEVTQTPSHQVTQMGQEVILRCVPISNHLYFYWYRQILGQKVEFLVSFYNNEISEKSEIFDDQFSVERPDGSNFTLKIRSTKLEDSAMYFCASSVAVAGYTFGSGTRLTVV.